These 29 T cell receptor beta chains share one sample of origin, sequenced in a study of blood T cells in healthy people across ages (dated by TCRdb to about 2015). The library was obtained by 5' RACE. Instrument used: Illumina HiSeq 2500. A second PCR of roughly 7 to 11 cycles was performed with a sample-barcoded 5' primer and a J-beta primer mix. The public reads were quality trimmed at Q25 with fastp and then assembled into clones with MiXCR by TCRdb, keeping productive beta chains. CDR3 protein duplicates are merged, each entry listing the most common genes and DNA. The sample table holds 750,000 to 950,000 distinct CDR3 sequences, of which around 25% were seen once. The ten largest clones take up 2.5% to 3.5% of the sample. These data also featured in a second study, about T cells of mothers and their children.

The sequenced sample was blood. The receptors derive from a boy aged 10-17 years in good health.

This clonotype was observed many times. This chain's CDR3 is CASSPSGRAGGYTF. CDR3 nucleotides: TGTGCCAGCAGCCCATCAGGCCGGGCAGGCGGCTACACCTTC. The chain is built from TRBV3-1 and TRBJ1-2; D ambiguous. The CDR3 has 14 amino acids. V was cut by 4 bases and J by 8 bases, with 17 bases left in between. Germline CDR1 LGHDT, CDR2 YNNKEL (reference sequence).

This clonotype appeared a few times. The chain recombines TRBV2 with TRBJ2-1; D may be TRBD1 (6 bases). The ends were cut back, 5 bases at V and 0 bases at J, with 11 bases in the middle. This CDR3 has 15 residues. Germline values: CDR1 SNHLY, CDR2 FYNNEI. The CDR3 region has the DNA TGTGCCAGCAGTCCAGGGGCCCCCTCCTACAATGAGCAGTTCTTC. This codes for CASSPGAPSYNEQFF.

This clonotype appeared a few times. The CDR3 DNA reads as TGCGCCAGCAGCCAAGCCCGACAGGGACCGTCTAACGAGCAGTACTTC. Residues: CASSQARQGPSNEQYF. The V call is TRBV4-1, the J call TRBJ2-7, with 7 bases matching TRBD1. The CDR3 is 16 residues long. Germline V gene data show CDR1 as MGHRA and CDR2 as YSYEKL. The junction had 11 bases not matched to a gene; V was cut back by 1 base and J by 5 bases.

The chain combines TRBV29-1 with TRBJ2-1; D may be TRBD1 (5 bases). V was clipped by 4 bases and J by 5 bases, with 12 bases between them. The CDR3 has 13 amino acids. Germline CDR1 is SQVTM and CDR2 is ANQGSEA. The CDR3 DNA reads TGCAGCGTTGTCGACAGACGACACAATGAGCAGTTCTTC. This encodes CSVVDRRHNEQFF.

The chain has TRBV2 and TRBJ2-7; possibly TRBD2 for D (6 bases). TRBJ2-5 explains the end of the DNA better; the J call may be wrong. Germline values: CDR1 SNHLY, CDR2 FYNNEI. This CDR3 has 14 residues. The CDR3 spells CASRISGNRETQYF. DNA for the CDR3: TGTGCCTCAAGGATTAGCGGAAACCGTGAGACCCAGTACTTC.

V usage is TRBV12-3 or TRBV12-4 and J usage is TRBJ2-2, with D uncertain. V was shortened by 3 bases and J by 7 bases, with 9 bases between the two germline ends. CDR3 length equals 13 residues. CDR3 region: CASSFLRVGELFF. In nucleotides, the CDR3 is TGTGCCAGCAGTTTCCTAAGGGTCGGGGAGCTGTTTTTT.

This clonotype appeared a few times. The chain recombines TRBV7-6 with TRBJ1-4; D perhaps matches TRBD1 (6 bases). Trimming removed 3 bases from V and 6 bases from J, with 11 bases in between. The germline V gene has CDR1 SGHVS and CDR2 FNYEAQ. The CDR3 has 14 residues. The CDR3 DNA follows: TGTGCCAGCAGCTTTGGGCAGGGGTATGAAAAACTGTTTTTT. Translating it yields CASSFGQGYEKLFF.

V usage is TRBV10-1 and J usage is TRBJ2-1; 7 bases are a match to TRBD1. The end of the DNA is better explained by TRBJ2-5, so the J call may be wrong. This CDR3 comprises 14 residues. Per the germline V gene, CDR1 is WNHNN and CDR2 is SYGVQD (reference sequence). The CDR3 nucleotides read TGCGCCAGCTCCGATGGACAGGTTCGGGGGACCCAGTACTTC. It specifies CASSDGQVRGTQYF.

This clonotype has more than one count but fewer than ten. The rearrangement uses TRBV12-3 or TRBV12-4 and TRBJ2-7; TRBD1 might be the D (5 bases). V was clipped by 2 bases and J by 6 bases, with 8 bases between them. This CDR3 has 12 residues. In DNA, the CDR3 is TGTGCCAGCAGTTTATACAGGAGCGAGCAGTACTTC. Translated: CASSLYRSEQYF.

The chain carries TRBV2 and TRBJ2-2, with 8 bases fitting TRBD2. Germline assignment: CDR1 SNHLY and CDR2 FYNNEI. The CDR3 runs to 15 residues. The V gene end was trimmed by 8 bases and the J gene end by 0 bases; junction bases not matched to a gene: 5. The CDR3 coding sequence is TGTGCCAGCGCTACGGGACTAGCGAACACCGGGGAGCTGTTTTTT. Translated, it gives CASATGLANTGELFF.

This clonotype was seen a single time. The genes are TRBV5-1 and TRBJ2-1, with D possibly being TRBD2 (5 bases). The J call may be wrong; the DNA end is better matched by TRBJ2-7. The CDR3 length is 13 residues. The germline V gene has CDR1 SGHRS and CDR2 YFSETQ. CDR3 nucleotide sequence: TGCGCCAGCAGCTTAGGCGACCGGGGCGAGCAGTACTTC. Translated: CASSLGDRGEQYF.

There are a few counts of this clonotype. V is TRBV10-2 and J is TRBJ2-6; 9 nucleotides line up with TRBD1. CDR1 and CDR2 from the germline V gene are WSHSY and SAAADI. CDR3 length: 19 amino acids. V trimming: 6 bases; J trimming: 0 bases; junction bases outside the gene matches: 12. The CDR3 reads CASSPEDRGWNSGANVLTF. CDR3 sequence (DNA): TGCGCCAGCAGCCCTGAGGACAGGGGATGGAACTCTGGGGCCAACGTCCTGACTTTC.

The CDR3: CASSVRAPETQYF. CDR3 sequence (DNA): TGTGCCAGCAGTGTCCGGGCTCCGGAGACCCAGTACTTC. The chain has TRBV12-3 or TRBV12-4 and TRBJ2-5; D remains ambiguous. This CDR3 region has 13 residues. Trimming pared 5 bases from V and 5 bases from J, leaving 12 bases between.

The chain has TRBV4-1 and TRBJ2-7, with D possibly being TRBD2 (5 bases). Trimming removed 3 bases at V and 0 bases at J, with 12 bases between. The CDR3 is made up of 15 amino acids. Germline CDR1 reads MGHRA; CDR2 reads YSYEKL. The CDR3 region has the DNA TGCGCCAGCAGCCAGGGCGGACTTCGCTCCTACGAGCAGTACTTC. Its translation: CASSQGGLRSYEQYF.

The chain links TRBV6-1 to TRBJ2-1, with TRBD2 matching over 7 bases. This CDR3 has 15 residues. V shed 4 bases, J shed 0 bases, and the junction held 3 bases outside the gene matches. Germline CDR1 is MNHNS and CDR2 is SASEGT. The CDR3 protein is CASSGTGGSYNEQFF. CDR3 coding DNA: TGTGCCAGCAGTGGAACGGGGGGCTCCTACAATGAGCAGTTCTTC.

This clonotype has only a few counts. V is TRBV27 and J is TRBJ1-2; possibly TRBD1 for D (6 bases). This CDR3 is built from 13 residues. Germline-derived CDR1 and CDR2 are MNHEY and SMNVEV (reference sequence). Trimming removed 4 bases at V and 2 bases at J, with 8 bases between. The CDR3 DNA is TGTGCCAGCAGTTATGGACAGAACTATGGCTACACCTTC. Its protein product is CASSYGQNYGYTF.

The CDR3 DNA reads as TGTGCCAGCAGCAAAGCAGTCGAGACAGGGGCTATTAGGCCCCAGCATTTT. The encoded protein is CASSKAVETGAIRPQHF. This chain connects TRBV21-1 to TRBJ1-5; the table's D call of TRBD1 was not tested on the DNA. TRBV21-1 constitutes a pseudogene. CDR3 size: 17 residues.

V and J are TRBV20-1 and TRBJ1-5; weak D call: TRBD1 (6 bases). CDR1 and CDR2 (germline): DFQATT, SNEGSKA (reference sequence). The CDR3 covers 14 residues. Trimming stripped 4 bases from V and 0 bases from J, with 10 bases between. CDR3 nucleotide sequence: TGCAGTGCTATGGGGGCGGGTAGCAATCAGCCCCAGCATTTT. Translation gives CSAMGAGSNQPQHF.

V and J are TRBV12-3 or TRBV12-4 and TRBJ1-6, with D unresolved. This CDR3 comprises 12 residues. V lost 4 bases, J lost 9 bases, and 7 bases lay in between. The chain's CDR3 is CASSYAGSPLHF. The CDR3 DNA follows: TGTGCCAGCAGTTACGCCGGTTCACCCCTCCACTTT.

A few counts support this clonotype. The rearrangement joins TRBV6-2 or TRBV6-3 to TRBJ2-1; 7 bases match TRBD2. The germline V gene encodes CDR1 MNHEY and CDR2 SVGEGT. This CDR3 comprises 16 residues. V lost 0 bases to trimming and J lost 1 base; unmatched junction nucleotides: 3. CDR3 amino acids: CASSYSVSGSYNEQFF. In DNA, the CDR3 is TGTGCCAGCAGTTACTCGGTTAGCGGGTCCTACAATGAGCAGTTCTTC.

The rearrangement uses TRBV20-1 and TRBJ2-3; 7 bases line up with TRBD1. Germline lookup yields CDR1 DFQATT and CDR2 SNEGSKA (reference sequence). This CDR3 spans 16 amino acids. The trim removed 2 bases at V and 5 bases at J, leaving 13 bases unmatched. CDR3 in DNA: TGCAGTGCTAGAATTGTCAGGGGGAAGGGTCAAGATACGCAGTATTTT. This codes for CSARIVRGKGQDTQYF.

This clonotype was seen a handful of times. V gene TRBV27 combines with J gene TRBJ1-6; D not resolved. This CDR3 region has 15 residues. Germline V lookup: CDR1 MNHEY, CDR2 SMNVEV (reference sequence). Trimming took off 7 bases at V and 7 bases at J, with 17 bases between the two ends. The CDR3 is CASTLSGLGNSPLHF. DNA of the CDR3: TGTGCCAGCACCCTCTCAGGCCTAGGGAATTCACCCCTCCACTTT.

This sequence joins TRBV6-6 and TRBJ1-2; D gene uncertain. Looked up from germline, CDR1 is MNHNY and CDR2 is SVGAGI (reference sequence). Trimming stripped 7 bases from V and 8 bases from J, with 20 bases between. The CDR3 is 14 amino acids. CDR3 bases: TGTGCCAGCATACTGGGCAAGGATCTGGGGGGCTACACCTTC. Encoded protein: CASILGKDLGGYTF.

V is TRBV19 and J is TRBJ2-5, with TRBD1 matching over 10 bases. The DNA matches TRBJ2-7 better at its end, which makes the J call doubtful. CDR1 LNHDA and CDR2 SQIVND come from the germline V gene (reference sequence). This CDR3 comprises 14 residues. The CDR3 is CASSMGTGVYEQYF. Here the CDR3 DNA reads TGTGCCAGTAGTATGGGGACAGGGGTCTACGAGCAGTACTTC.

This clonotype was counted between two and nine times. The V call is TRBV4-1, the J call TRBJ2-7, with TRBD2 as a possible D gene (6 bases). The CDR3 covers 14 residues. The V end lost 4 bases, the J end lost 7 bases, and 17 bases lay between the germline ends. The germline gives CDR1 MGHRA, CDR2 YSYEKL. DNA of the CDR3: TGCGCCAGCAGCCTTAGCGGAAGCCCTAGGGAGCAGTACTTC. This encodes CASSLSGSPREQYF.

This clonotype appeared a few times. J is TRBJ2-1 and V is TRBV5-1; D may be TRBD1 (6 bases). The CDR3 is 15 residues long. Trimming cost V 7 bases and J 4 bases, with 18 bases left between them. The germline gives CDR1 SGHRS, CDR2 YFSETQ. CDR3 in DNA: TGCGCCAGCCAACAGGGAGCCCCTAGATACAATGAGCAGTTCTTC. It translates to CASQQGAPRYNEQFF. The full variable domain, with the rest looked up from reference TRBV5-1 and TRBJ2-1, is KAGVTQTPRYLIKTRGQQVTLSCSPISGHRSVSWYQQTPGQGLQFLFEYFSETQRNKGNFPGRFSGRQFSNSRSEMNVSTLELGDSALYLCASQQGAPRYNEQFFGPGTRLTVL.

V gene TRBV29-1 combines with J gene TRBJ1-2, with unresolved D. Trimming stripped 4 bases from V and 1 base from J, with 4 bases between. The germline V gene encodes CDR1 SQVTM and CDR2 ANQGSEA. The CDR3 extends over 11 amino acids. CDR3 loop: CSVGGNYGYTF. The CDR3 region has the DNA TGCAGCGTTGGGGGTAACTATGGCTACACCTTC. The variable domain in full, with the rest retrieved from reference TRBV29-1 and TRBJ1-2, is SAVISQKPSRDICQRGTSLTIQCQVDSQVTMMFWYRQQPGQSLTLIATANQGSEATYESGFVIDKFPISRPNLTFSTLTVSNMSPEDSSIYLCSVGGNYGYTFGSGTRLTVV.

This clonotype was seen a handful of times. CDR3 in amino acids: CASRLNSGRAREQYF. The CDR3 nucleotides read TGTGCCAGCAGACTAAATAGCGGGAGGGCCCGCGAGCAGTACTTC. The chain combines TRBV11-2 with TRBJ2-7; 11 bases are shared with TRBD2. The CDR3 runs to 15 residues. Trimming took 6 bases from V and 6 from J; bases not matched to a gene: 10. Germline lookup yields CDR1 SGHAT and CDR2 FQNNGV.

This clonotype was counted a few times. The chain is built from TRBV7-6 and TRBJ1-2; D remains ambiguous. The germline CDR1 and CDR2 sequences are SGHVS and FNYEAQ. V was pared by 3 bases and J by 6 bases, with 20 bases between. CDR3 length: 16 amino acids. The CDR3 DNA reads TGTGCCAGCAGCTTTAATGCCGCGGGTATGGTAGATGGCTACACCTTC. Protein product: CASSFNAAGMVDGYTF.